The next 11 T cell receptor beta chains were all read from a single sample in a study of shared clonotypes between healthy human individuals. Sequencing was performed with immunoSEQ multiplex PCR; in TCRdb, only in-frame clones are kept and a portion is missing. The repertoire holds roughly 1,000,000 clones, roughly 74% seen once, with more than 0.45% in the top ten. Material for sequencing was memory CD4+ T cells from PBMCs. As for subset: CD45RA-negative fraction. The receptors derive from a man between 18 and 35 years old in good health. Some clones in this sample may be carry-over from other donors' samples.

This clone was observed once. The CDR3 sequence: CASSSAGQGGYEQYF. The CDR3 DNA reads as TGTGCCAGCAGTTCAGCCGGACAGGGCGGGTACGAGCAGTACTTC. V usage is TRBV27 and J usage is TRBJ2-7, with 8 bases aligning to TRBD1. Germline CDR1 reads MNHEY; CDR2 reads SMNVEV (reference sequence). J gave up 4 bases and V 4 bases, and 9 bases lay outside the gene matches. The CDR3 consists of 15 residues.

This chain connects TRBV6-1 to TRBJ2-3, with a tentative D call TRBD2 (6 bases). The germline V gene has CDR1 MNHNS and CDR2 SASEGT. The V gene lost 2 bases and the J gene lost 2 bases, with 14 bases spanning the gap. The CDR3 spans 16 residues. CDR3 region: CASSEIGREPTDTQYF. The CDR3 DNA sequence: TGTGCCAGCAGTGAAATTGGACGGGAGCCCACAGATACGCAGTATTTT.

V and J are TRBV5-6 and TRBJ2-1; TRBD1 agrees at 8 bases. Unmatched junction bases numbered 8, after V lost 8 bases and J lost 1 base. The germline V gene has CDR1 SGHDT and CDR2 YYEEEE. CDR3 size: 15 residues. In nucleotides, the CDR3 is TGTGCCAGTAATAAAGGACAGGGTTCCTACAATGAGCAGTTCTTC. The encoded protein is CASNKGQGSYNEQFF.

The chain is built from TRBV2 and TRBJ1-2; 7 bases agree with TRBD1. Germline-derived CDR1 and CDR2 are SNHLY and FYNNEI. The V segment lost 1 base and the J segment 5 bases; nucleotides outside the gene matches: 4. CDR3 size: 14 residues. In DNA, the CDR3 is TGTGCCAGCAGTGAAGAGGCAGGGGGGTATGGCTACACCTTC. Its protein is CASSEEAGGYGYTF.

The CDR3 reads CSVESLAGSKDTQYF. The CDR3, as DNA: TGCAGCGTTGAATCTCTAGCGGGATCGAAAGATACGCAGTATTTT. The chain recombines TRBV29-1 with TRBJ2-3; 9 bases match TRBD2. Germline trimming cut 2 bases from V and 5 bases from J; bases unmatched to any gene: 8. This CDR3 region has 15 residues. CDR1 is SQVTM and CDR2 is ANQGSEA in the germline V gene.

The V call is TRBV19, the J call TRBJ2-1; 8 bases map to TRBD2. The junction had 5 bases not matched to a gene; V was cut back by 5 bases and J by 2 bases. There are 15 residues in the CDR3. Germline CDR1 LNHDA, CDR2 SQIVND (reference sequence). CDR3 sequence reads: CASSSLADPYNEQFF. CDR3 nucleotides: TGTGCCAGTAGTTCACTAGCGGATCCCTACAATGAGCAGTTCTTC.

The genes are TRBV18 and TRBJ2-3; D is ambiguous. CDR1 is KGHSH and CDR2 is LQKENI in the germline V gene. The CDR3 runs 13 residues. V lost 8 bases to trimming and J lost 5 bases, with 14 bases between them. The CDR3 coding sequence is TGTGCCAGCCTAACATTATCCGGAGATACGCAGTATTTT. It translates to CASLTLSGDTQYF.

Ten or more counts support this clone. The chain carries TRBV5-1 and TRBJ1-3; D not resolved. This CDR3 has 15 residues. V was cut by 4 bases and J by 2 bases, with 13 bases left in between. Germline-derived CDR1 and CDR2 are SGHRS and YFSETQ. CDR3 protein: CASSDPAGAGNTIYF. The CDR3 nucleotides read TGCGCCAGCAGCGATCCAGCCGGGGCTGGAAACACCATATATTTT.

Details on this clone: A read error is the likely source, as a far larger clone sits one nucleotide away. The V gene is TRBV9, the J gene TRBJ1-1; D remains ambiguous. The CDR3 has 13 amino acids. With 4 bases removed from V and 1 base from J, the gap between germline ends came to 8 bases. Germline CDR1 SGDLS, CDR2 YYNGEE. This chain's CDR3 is CASSFTENTEAFF. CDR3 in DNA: TGTGCCAGCAGCTTCACAGAGAACACTGAAGCTTTCTTT.

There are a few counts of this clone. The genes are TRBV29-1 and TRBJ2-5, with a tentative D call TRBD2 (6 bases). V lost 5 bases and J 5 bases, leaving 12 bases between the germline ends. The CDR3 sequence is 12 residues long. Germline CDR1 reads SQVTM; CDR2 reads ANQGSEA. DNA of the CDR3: TGCAGCGTTTATGCGGGATCGGAGACCCAGTACTTC. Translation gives CSVYAGSETQYF.

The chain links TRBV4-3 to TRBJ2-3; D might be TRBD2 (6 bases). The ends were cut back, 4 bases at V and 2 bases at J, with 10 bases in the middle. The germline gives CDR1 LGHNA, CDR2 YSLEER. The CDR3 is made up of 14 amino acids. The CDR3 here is CASSLDYFTDTQYF. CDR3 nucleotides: TGCGCCAGCAGCCTGGACTATTTCACAGATACGCAGTATTTT.